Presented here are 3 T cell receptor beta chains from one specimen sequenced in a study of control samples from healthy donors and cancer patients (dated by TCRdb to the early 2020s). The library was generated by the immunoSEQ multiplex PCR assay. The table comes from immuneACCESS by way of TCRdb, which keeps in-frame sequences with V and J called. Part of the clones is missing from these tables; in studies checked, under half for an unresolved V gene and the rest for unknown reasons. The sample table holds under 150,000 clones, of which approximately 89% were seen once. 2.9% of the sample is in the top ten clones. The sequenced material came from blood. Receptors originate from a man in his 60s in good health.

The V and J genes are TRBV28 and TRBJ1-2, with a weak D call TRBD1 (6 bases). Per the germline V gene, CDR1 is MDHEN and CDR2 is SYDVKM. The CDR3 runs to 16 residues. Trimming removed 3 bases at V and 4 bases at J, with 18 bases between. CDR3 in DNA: TGTGCCAGCAGTTTCAGTGACGGACAGCTAGGCTATGGCTACACCTTC. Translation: CASSFSDGQLGYGYTF.

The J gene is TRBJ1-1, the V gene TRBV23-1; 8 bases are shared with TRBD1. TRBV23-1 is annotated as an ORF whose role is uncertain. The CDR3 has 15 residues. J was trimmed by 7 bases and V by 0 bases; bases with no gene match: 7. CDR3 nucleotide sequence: TGCGCCAGCAGTCAATCCGGGACAGGAGAGAATGAAGCTTTCTTT. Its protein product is CASSQSGTGENEAFF.

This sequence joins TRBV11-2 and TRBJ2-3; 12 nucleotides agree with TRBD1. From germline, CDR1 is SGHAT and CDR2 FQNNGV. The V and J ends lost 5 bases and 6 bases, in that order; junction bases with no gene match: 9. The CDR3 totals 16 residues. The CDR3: CASSPVGQGAPDTQYF. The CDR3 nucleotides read TGTGCCAGCAGCCCAGTGGGACAGGGGGCCCCGGATACGCAGTATTTT.